Listed below are T cell receptor beta chains from one sample, sequenced in a study of T cells in Graves' hyperthyroidism and ophthalmopathy. Using its own MiXCR run on the multiplex PCR reads, TCRdb lists one record per CDR3 protein. The profile covers approximately 300,000 distinct CDR3 sequences, with around a fifth appearing a single time and about two fifths taken by the ten largest. What was sequenced was blood. Receptor source: a man aged 45-65 years with Graves' ophthalmopathy. Both conserved end residues are part of each CDR3. Some rows mark clone size as missing; the rest say once, few, many or name a class of expanded clone.

v_gene	abundance	CDR3aa
TRBV11-2	many	CASSLVSYEQYF
TRBV27	many	CASSFQGLEQFF
TRBV12-3/TRBV12-4	many	CASSFRLTGNYGYTF
TRBV10-3	-	CAISTGQQNTGELFF
TRBV27	few	CASSPRGISYEQYF
TRBV2	many	CASSGQGSYNEQFF
TRBV28	few	CASSPLGQQYF
TRBV7-9	many	CASSRSSYYEQYF
TRBV6-1	-	CASSGTVRDEQYF
TRBV6-1	few	CASSEVQEQYF
TRBV19	-	CASSVSTGGAFYEQYF
TRBV28	many	CASIAGTVGEKLFF
TRBV6-1	few	CASTGTGLYSNQPQHF
TRBV28	many	CASSPPRELRNTIYF
TRBV28	-	CASSQAGVWADTQYF
TRBV20-1	many	CSASEWGQDYGYTF
TRBV5-1	many	CASSSGRTLSYEQYF
TRBV20-1	-	CSASGDSRNQPQHF
TRBV6-2/TRBV6-3	few	CASSYGGGHNNQPQHF
TRBV6-1	few	CASSYRGLAGANVLTF
TRBV24-1	-	CATSDEGVYEQYF
TRBV19	-	CASSDPTGKAYEQYF
TRBV11-2	many	CASSLLQTYEQYF
TRBV7-9	many	CASSLDQVSPYEQYF
TRBV6-1	-	CASAPYSYEQYF
TRBV28	many	CASSPRRGSYNEQFF
TRBV10-3	many	CAISARQDYQPQHF
TRBV12-3/TRBV12-4	many	CASSPTGAPDTQYF
TRBV7-2	-	CASSLDGGGTEAFF
TRBV7-9	few	CASKSSGTGTYGYTF
TRBV4-1	-	CASSPTARTNYGYTF
TRBV2	many	CASTLAGRGDTQYF
TRBV27	few	CASCRPREVGNEQFF
TRBV28	few	CASSDTSGRAGEQFF
TRBV28	many	CASSRTSGRLTDTQYF
TRBV5-1	many	CASSPGTGGGIQYF
TRBV6-5	few	CASSFRQGNQPQHF
TRBV9	-	CASSSSSAGENTDTQYF
TRBV7-2	many	CASSHPPLGRWSDTQYF
TRBV5-1	few	CASSPGQGANYGYTF
TRBV14	-	CASSQGTLSSYEQYF
TRBV9	-	CASSPWNGTDTQYF